The text below deals with one TCR beta chain. Its target is unknown. This CDR3 spans 13 amino acids. Germline lookup yields CDR1 SEHNR and CDR2 FQNEAQ (reference sequence). V gave up 1 base and J gave up 5 bases, with 6 bases separating them. These data are taken from a study of identical twins. General observations from the study: The study drew conclusions from cross-sectional statistical analysis, not from following the same donors. Monozygotic twins shared more out-of-frame TCR alpha than recombination models predicted. Among beta out-of-frame sequences, excess sharing between twins appeared weaker.

A single record per CDR3 protein comes from TCRdb applying MiXCR to the 5' RACE reads. The table includes about 190,000 distinct CDR3 sequences, approximately 16% detected once. The sample was also linked to a second study, of T cells expressing NK-cell markers. From that paper: Source material for TCR beta repertoires consisted of sorted CD3+CD56+NKG2C+, CD3+CD56+NKG2C- and CD3+CD56-NKG2C+ T cells.

The chain joins TRBV7-9 to TRBJ1-5; D uncertain. The sequence was collected from a woman between 18 and 30 years old in good health. Sequencing was carried out using CD8+ T cells sorted from blood. CDR3 amino acids: CASSLGRDQPQHF. The CDR3, as DNA: TGTGCCAGCAGCTTAGGGCGGGATCAGCCCCAGCATTTT.